The sequence of this T cell receptor beta chain was determined in a study of cytomegalovirus exposure and HLA in healthy donors. Points from the study as a whole: Analysis was performed later, and it showed HLA-associated TCR beta chains to be more clonally expanded than equally common others.

PCR was performed using 60 Vbeta and 13 Jbeta primers. Method: immunoSEQ multiplex PCR; TCRdb's copy keeps in-frame clones and lacks some. The repertoire holds 100,000 to 150,000 clones, with 60% to 80% as singletons. Points on this clone: Its antigen is not known.

The ends were cut back, 3 bases at V and 5 bases at J, with 14 bases in the middle. The CDR3 sequence is 14 residues long. Germline CDR1 reads SEHNR; CDR2 reads FQNEAQ (reference sequence). The clonotype was recovered from a woman between 45 and 60 years old in good health and CMV-seronegative. The chain combines TRBV7-9 with TRBJ2-7; D unresolved. The sample consisted of PBMCs. This chain's CDR3 is CASSLGPELDEQYF. The CDR3 DNA sequence: TGTGCCAGCAGCTTGGGCCCTGAATTAGACGAGCAGTACTTC.